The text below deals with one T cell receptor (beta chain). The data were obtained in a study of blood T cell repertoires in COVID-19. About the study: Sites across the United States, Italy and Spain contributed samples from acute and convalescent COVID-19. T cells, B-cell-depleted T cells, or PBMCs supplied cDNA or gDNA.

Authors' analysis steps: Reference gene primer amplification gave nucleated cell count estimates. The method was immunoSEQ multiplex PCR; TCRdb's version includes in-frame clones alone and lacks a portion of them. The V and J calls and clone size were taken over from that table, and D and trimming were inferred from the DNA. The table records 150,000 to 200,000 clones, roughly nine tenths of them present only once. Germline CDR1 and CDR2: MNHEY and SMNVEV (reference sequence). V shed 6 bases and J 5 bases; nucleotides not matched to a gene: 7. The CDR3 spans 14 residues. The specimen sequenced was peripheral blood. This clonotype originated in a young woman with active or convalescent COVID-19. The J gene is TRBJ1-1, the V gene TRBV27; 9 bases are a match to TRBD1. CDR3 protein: CASRLGQGLTEAFF. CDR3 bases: TGTGCCAGCAGATTAGGACAGGGGCTGACTGAAGCTTTCTTT.